This is a list of T cell receptor beta chains from one sample in a study of cytomegalovirus exposure and HLA in healthy donors. Measured with immunoSEQ multiplex PCR; TCRdb has only the in-frame clones, and not every one. The sample contains over 100,000 clones, 69% of which appear only once. The specimen was PBMCs. These receptor sequences come from a woman aged 70 to 79 in good health and CMV-seropositive. Both conserved end residues are part of each CDR3. D genes are given only for firm matches. Size values are once, few and many counts, or a class for expanded clones, and some rows have none.

>TRBJ2-2|TRBV5-1|-|TRBD1
TGCGCCAGCAGCCCCGATGGTCGACAGGGTAGCACCGGGGAGCTGTTTTTT
CASSPDGRQGSTGELFF
>TRBJ2-5|TRBV2|-|-
TGTGCCAGCAGGGGAGGAGAGACCCAGTACTTC
CASRGGETQYF
>TRBJ1-2|TRBV27|-|TRBD1
TGTGCCAGCAGTTTTGGGACAGGATTCTATGGCTACACCTTC
CASSFGTGFYGYTF
>TRBJ2-7|TRBV19|-|TRBD2
TGTGCCAGTAGTACCCAGCGGGGGGCGTACGAGCAGTACTTC
CASSTQRGAYEQYF
>TRBJ2-7|TRBV25-1|-|TRBD2
TGTGCCAGCAGTGAACCGGGACTAGCGGCTTCCTACGAGCAGTACTTC
CASSEPGLAASYEQYF
>TRBJ2-5|TRBV30|-|TRBD1
TGTGCCTGGAGGCTAACAGGGGCTCAAGAGACCCAGTACTTC
CAWRLTGAQETQYF
>TRBJ2-1|TRBV19|few|TRBD2
TGTGCCAGTAGTATAAGTAGCGGGGGGACCTCCCTTCACAATGAGCAGTTCTTC
CASSISSGGTSLHNEQFF
>TRBJ1-1|TRBV19|-|-
TGTGCCAGTAGTTCAATCCTCGGGGAAGCTTTCTTT
CASSSILGEAFF
>TRBJ2-7|TRBV6-1|once|-
TGTGCCAGCCTAAGCGGGTCGAGCTCCTACGAGCAGTACTTC
CASLSGSSSYEQYF
>TRBJ2-7|TRBV18|once|-
TGTGCCAGCTCACCAGTATCAGGGGTTTCCTACGAGCAGTACTTC
CASSPVSGVSYEQYF
>TRBJ1-2|TRBV7-2|-|TRBD1
TGTGCCAGCAGCCCAGGACAGGGCGCTTATGGCTACACCTTC
CASSPGQGAYGYTF
>TRBJ1-2|TRBV7-2|-|TRBD1
TGTGCCAGCAGCCCTCAGAATCGACAGGGGGCGTCCAGGATCTTC
CASSPQNRQGASRIF
>TRBJ1-5|TRBV27|-|TRBD1
TGTGCCAGCAGTTTAGTAGGGGACAGGGGTAATCAGCCCCAGCATTTT
CASSLVGDRGNQPQHF
>TRBJ2-7|TRBV29-1|-|-
TGCAGCGTCTCCGGGTCCGACTACGAGCAGTACTTC
CSVSGSDYEQYF
>TRBJ2-5|TRBV5-1|-|TRBD2
TGCGCCAGCAGCTTACGACTAGCGGGGGGAGGAGAGACCCAGTACTTC
CASSLRLAGGGETQYF
>TRBJ2-7|TRBV7-2|-|TRBD2
TGTGCCAGCAGCTTAGTGAGGGCATGGGAGGGTCTCTCCTACGAGCAGTACTTC
CASSLVRAWEGLSYEQYF
>TRBJ1-6|TRBV2|few|-
TGTGCCAGCAAAGGTGGGGGGGGTTTTGGGAGGGGCCTATCCTATAATTCACCCCTCCACTTT
CASKGGGGFGRGLSYNSPLHF
>TRBJ1-5|TRBV19|-|TRBD1
TGTGCCAGTAGTACTGGGACAGGGCATCAGCCCCAGCATTTT
CASSTGTGHQPQHF
>TRBJ2-1|TRBV19|few|TRBD1
TGTGCCAGTAGTCCCCGGGACAGGGGGATCTACAATGAGCAGTTCTTC
CASSPRDRGIYNEQFF
>TRBJ1-6|TRBV7-6|-|TRBD1
TGTGCCAGCAGCTTAGGTGACAGGGGAACACCCCTCCACTTT
CASSLGDRGTPLHF
>TRBJ2-2|TRBV19|-|-
TGTGCCAGTAGTATAGGTTTACCGGGACAAGCCGGGGAGCTGTTTTTT
CASSIGLPGQAGELFF
>TRBJ1-3|TRBV7-2|-|TRBD1
TGTGCCACCAAAACGGACAGGGGGTCTGGAAACACCATATATTTT
CATKTDRGSGNTIYF
>TRBJ2-3|TRBV5-1|-|TRBD1
TGCGCCAGCAGCGCCGGACAGGGTGGAGATACGCAGTATTTT
CASSAGQGGDTQYF
>TRBJ1-3|TRBV19|many|-
TGTGCCAGTAATTCCCCCTACGACAGGACCTCTGGAAACACCATATATTTT
CASNSPYDRTSGNTIYF
>TRBJ1-2|TRBV6-5|-|-
TGTGCCAGCAGTTTTTCCTTGGGGGGTGGCTACACCTTC
CASSFSLGGGYTF
>TRBJ2-7|TRBV11-2|few|-
TGTGCCAGCAGCTCGCCGAGACAGGCTTTACTCTACGAGCAGTACTTC
CASSSPRQALLYEQYF
>TRBJ1-5|TRBV7-2|-|-
TGTGCCAGCAGCCCCTGGGGGGGTAGCAATCAGCCCCAGCATTTT
CASSPWGGSNQPQHF
>TRBJ2-1|TRBV30|-|TRBD1
TGTGCCTGGAGCGGAACAGGGGATGAGCAGTTCTTC
CAWSGTGDEQFF
>TRBJ1-1|TRBV6-1|-|TRBD1
TGTGCCAGCAGGCGTGACAGGGACACTGAAGCTTTCTTT
CASRRDRDTEAFF
>TRBJ1-6|TRBV25-1|-|-
TGTGCCAGCAGTGAATATTACACTAATTCACCCCTCCACTTT
CASSEYYTNSPLHF
>TRBJ1-2|TRBV19|few|-
TGTGCCAGTAGTACAGACGGAGGCTATGGCTACACCTTC
CASSTDGGYGYTF
>TRBJ2-7|TRBV7-9|-|TRBD1
TGTGCCAGCAGCCCCGGACAGGGGTTAGGTCAGTACTTC
CASSPGQGLGQYF
>TRBJ1-1|TRBV19|-|-
TGTGCCAGTATCCTGGACAGCAACATGAACACTGAAGCTTTCTTT
CASILDSNMNTEAFF
>TRBJ1-1|TRBV27|-|-
TGTGCCAGCAAATCCGTGTGGCAGGGGAGAGGAGAAGCTTTCTTT
CASKSVWQGRGEAFF
>TRBJ2-3|TRBV6-6|few|-
TGTGCCACCGGGAAATTGAGGACCCGCCCAGATACGCAGTATTTT
CATGKLRTRPDTQYF
>TRBJ1-2|TRBV7-2|-|TRBD1
TGTGCCAGCAGCTTAGGGCCAGGGGGCGCGTCCTATGGCTACACCTTC
CASSLGPGGASYGYTF
>TRBJ2-6|TRBV19|few|TRBD1
TGTGCCAGTAGTATCCCGACAGGGTCTGGGGCCAACGTCCTGACTTTC
CASSIPTGSGANVLTF
>TRBJ2-2|TRBV19|-|-
TGTGCCAGTGAGACAGGCCTCACCGGGGAGCTGTTTTTT
CASETGLTGELFF
>TRBJ2-7|TRBV27|-|TRBD1
TGTGCCAGCAGTTTAATTCCGGGACAGGGGAACTACGAGCAGTACTTC
CASSLIPGQGNYEQYF
>TRBJ1-2|TRBV14|-|-
TGTGCCAGCAGCCAAGACAGGGTTGGCTACACCTTC
CASSQDRVGYTF
>TRBJ1-4|TRBV4-1|few|-
TGCGCCAGCAGCCAAGACCAGAGGGTGGGGTTAAAGTTTTTT
CASSQDQRVGLKFF
>TRBJ1-2|TRBV19|few|-
TGTGCCAGTAGTTTACAGGAGATAAGCTATGGCTACACCTTC
CASSLQEISYGYTF
>TRBJ1-2|TRBV11-2|-|-
TGTGCCAGCAGTCTAGGCTATGGCTACACCTTC
CASSLGYGYTF
>TRBJ1-1|TRBV6-4|-|TRBD1
TGTGCCAACACCAGGGGGCGGGGTGAAGCTTTCTTT
CANTRGRGEAFF
>TRBJ2-7|TRBV7-9|-|TRBD1
TGTGCCAGCAGCTACGGAGAGTCAGGGGGCTTGCGCGAGCAGTACTTC
CASSYGESGGLREQYF
>TRBJ2-7|TRBV4-1|-|TRBD1
TGCGCCAGCAGCCGTTCGTCGGGACAGAGCTCCTACGAGCAGTACTTC
CASSRSSGQSSYEQYF
>TRBJ2-3|TRBV6-4|-|-
TGTGCCAGCAGTGTACAGCTAGCTAGCACAGATACGCAGTATTTT
CASSVQLASTDTQYF
>TRBJ2-3|TRBV12-5|-|-
TGTGCTAGTGGTTTCTTACAGCCTGGCACAGATACGCAGTATTTT
CASGFLQPGTDTQYF
>TRBJ1-1|TRBV19|few|-
TGTGCCAGTCTCCCCTCCAGGGCCCACACTGAAGCTTTCTTT
CASLPSRAHTEAFF
>TRBJ1-1|TRBV28|-|-
TGTGCCAGCAGGGGCTCGGGGAAAACTGAAGCTTTCTTT
CASRGSGKTEAFF
>TRBJ1-2|TRBV2|-|TRBD1
TGTGCCAGCAGTGGGACAGGGGGTCGGTATGGCTACACCTTC
CASSGTGGRYGYTF